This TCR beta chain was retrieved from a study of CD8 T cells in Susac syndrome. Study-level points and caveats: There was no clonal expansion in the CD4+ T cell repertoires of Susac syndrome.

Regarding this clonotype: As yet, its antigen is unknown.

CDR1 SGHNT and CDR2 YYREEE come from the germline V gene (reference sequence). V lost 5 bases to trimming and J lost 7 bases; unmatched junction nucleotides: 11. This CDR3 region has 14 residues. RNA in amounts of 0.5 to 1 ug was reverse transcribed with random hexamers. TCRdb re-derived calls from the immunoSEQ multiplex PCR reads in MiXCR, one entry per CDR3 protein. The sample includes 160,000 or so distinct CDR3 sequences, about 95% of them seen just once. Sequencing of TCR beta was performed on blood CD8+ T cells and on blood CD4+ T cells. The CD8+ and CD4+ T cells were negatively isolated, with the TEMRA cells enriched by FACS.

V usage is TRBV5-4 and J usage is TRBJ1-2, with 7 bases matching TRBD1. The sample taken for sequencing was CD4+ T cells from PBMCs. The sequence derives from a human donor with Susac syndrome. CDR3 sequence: CASRPHQGVGGYTF. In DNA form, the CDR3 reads TGTGCCAGCAGACCACATCAGGGGGTTGGTGGCTACACCTTC.